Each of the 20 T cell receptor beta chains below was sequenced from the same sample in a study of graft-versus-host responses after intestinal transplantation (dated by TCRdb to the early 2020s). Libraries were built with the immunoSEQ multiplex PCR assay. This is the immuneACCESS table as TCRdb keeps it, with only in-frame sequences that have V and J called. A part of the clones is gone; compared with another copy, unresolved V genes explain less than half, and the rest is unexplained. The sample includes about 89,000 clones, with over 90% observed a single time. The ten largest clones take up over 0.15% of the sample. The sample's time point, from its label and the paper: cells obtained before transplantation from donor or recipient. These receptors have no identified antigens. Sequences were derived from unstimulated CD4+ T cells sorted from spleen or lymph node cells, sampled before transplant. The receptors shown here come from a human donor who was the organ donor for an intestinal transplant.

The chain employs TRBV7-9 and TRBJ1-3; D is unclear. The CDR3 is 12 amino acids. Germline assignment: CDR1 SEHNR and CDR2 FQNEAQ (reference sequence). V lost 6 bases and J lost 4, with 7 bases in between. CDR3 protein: CASSSTGNTIYF. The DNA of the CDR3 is TGTGCCAGCAGTTCGACAGGAAACACCATATATTTT.

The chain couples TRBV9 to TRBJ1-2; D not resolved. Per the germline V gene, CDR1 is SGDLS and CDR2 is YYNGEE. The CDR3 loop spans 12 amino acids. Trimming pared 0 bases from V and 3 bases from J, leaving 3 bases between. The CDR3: CASSVDHYGYTF. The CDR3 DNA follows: TGTGCCAGCAGCGTAGATCACTATGGCTACACCTTC.

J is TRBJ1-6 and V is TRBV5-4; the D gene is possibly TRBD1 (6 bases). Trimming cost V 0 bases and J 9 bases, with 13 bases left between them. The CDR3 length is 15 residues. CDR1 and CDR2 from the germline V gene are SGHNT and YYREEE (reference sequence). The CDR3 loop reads CASSLAGGAGSPLHF. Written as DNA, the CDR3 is TGTGCCAGCAGCTTGGCGGGGGGCGCGGGTTCACCCCTCCACTTT.

The CDR3 is CASSQDRGRSSYNEQFF. The CDR3 nucleotides are TGTGCCAGCAGCCAAGATCGGGGAAGGAGCTCCTACAATGAGCAGTTCTTC. The chain recombines TRBV4-2 with TRBJ2-1; TRBD2 is a possible D gene (5 bases). The ends were cut back, 0 bases at V and 0 bases at J, with 12 bases in the middle. The CDR3 sequence is 17 residues long. Germline lookup yields CDR1 LGHNA and CDR2 YNFKEQ.

The CDR3 reads CASSVGRVAGGRWVDTQYF. CDR3 nucleotides: TGTGCCAGCAGCGTAGGGCGCGTAGCGGGGGGGCGCTGGGTGGATACGCAGTATTTT. The V call is TRBV9, the J call TRBJ2-3; 11 positions match TRBD2. Germline V lookup: CDR1 SGDLS, CDR2 YYNGEE. Germline trimming cut 0 bases from V and 6 bases from J; bases unmatched to any gene: 15. This CDR3 has 19 amino acids.

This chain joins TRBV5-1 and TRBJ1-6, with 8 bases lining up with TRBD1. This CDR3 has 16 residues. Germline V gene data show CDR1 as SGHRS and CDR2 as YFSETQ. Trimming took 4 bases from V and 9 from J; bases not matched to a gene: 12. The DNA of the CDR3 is TGCGCCAGCAGCCCGACAGGGGCGAGGCTCGGTTCACCCCTCCACTTT. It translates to CASSPTGARLGSPLHF.

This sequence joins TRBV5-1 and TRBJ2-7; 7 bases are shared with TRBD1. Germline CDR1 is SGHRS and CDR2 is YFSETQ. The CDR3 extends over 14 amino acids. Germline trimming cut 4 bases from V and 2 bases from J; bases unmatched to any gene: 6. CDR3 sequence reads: CASSPGQQAYEQYF. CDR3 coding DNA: TGCGCCAGCAGCCCGGGACAGCAAGCCTACGAGCAGTACTTC.

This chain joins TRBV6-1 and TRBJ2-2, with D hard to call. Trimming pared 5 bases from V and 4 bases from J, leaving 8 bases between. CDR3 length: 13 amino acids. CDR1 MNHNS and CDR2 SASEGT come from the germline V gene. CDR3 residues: CASSSRITGELFF. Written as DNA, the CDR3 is TGTGCCAGCAGTTCTAGGATCACCGGGGAGCTGTTTTTT.

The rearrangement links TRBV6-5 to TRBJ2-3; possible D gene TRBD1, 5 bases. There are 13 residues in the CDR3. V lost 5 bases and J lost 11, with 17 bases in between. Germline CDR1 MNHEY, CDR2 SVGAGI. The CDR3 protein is CASSDPTEVEQYF. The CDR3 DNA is TGTGCCAGCAGTGACCCGACAGAGGTGGAGCAGTATTTT.

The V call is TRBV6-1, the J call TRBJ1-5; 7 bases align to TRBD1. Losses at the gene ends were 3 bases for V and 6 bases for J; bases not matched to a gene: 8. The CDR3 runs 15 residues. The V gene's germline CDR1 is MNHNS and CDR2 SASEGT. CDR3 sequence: CASSEIQGKFQPQHF. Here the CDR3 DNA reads TGTGCCAGCAGTGAGATACAGGGGAAGTTTCAGCCCCAGCATTTT.

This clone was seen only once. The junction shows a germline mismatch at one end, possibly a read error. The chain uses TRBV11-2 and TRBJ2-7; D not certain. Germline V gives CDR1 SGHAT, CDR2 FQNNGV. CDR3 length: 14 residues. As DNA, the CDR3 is TGTGCCAGCAGCTTAGGTACCTTAGGCTACGGGCAGTACTTC. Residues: CASSLGTLGYGQYF.

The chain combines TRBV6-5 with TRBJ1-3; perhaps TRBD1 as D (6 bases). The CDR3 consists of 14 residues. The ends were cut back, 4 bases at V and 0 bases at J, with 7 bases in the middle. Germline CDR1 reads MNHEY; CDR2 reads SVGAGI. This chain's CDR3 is CASSWDNSGNTIYF. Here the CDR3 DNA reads TGTGCCAGCAGTTGGGACAACTCTGGAAACACCATATATTTT.

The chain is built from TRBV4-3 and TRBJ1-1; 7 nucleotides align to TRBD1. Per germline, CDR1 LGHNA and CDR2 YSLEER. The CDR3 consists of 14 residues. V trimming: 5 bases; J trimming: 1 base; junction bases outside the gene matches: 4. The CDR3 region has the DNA TGCGCCAGCAGCGCGGGACAGCCGAACACTGAAGCTTTCTTT. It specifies CASSAGQPNTEAFF.

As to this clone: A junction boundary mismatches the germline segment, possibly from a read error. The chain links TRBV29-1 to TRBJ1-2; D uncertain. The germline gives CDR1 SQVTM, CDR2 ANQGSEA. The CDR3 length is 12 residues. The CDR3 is CSVEGVNYGYTF. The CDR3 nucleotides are TGCAGCGTCGAAGGAGTGAACTATGGCTACACCTTC.

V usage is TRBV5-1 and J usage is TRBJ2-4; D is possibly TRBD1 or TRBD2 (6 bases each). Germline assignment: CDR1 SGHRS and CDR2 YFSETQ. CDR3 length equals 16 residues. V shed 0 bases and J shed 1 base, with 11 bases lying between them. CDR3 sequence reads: CASSLGQAGAKNIQYF. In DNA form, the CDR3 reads TGCGCCAGCAGCTTGGGACAGGCGGGGGCCAAAAACATTCAGTACTTC.

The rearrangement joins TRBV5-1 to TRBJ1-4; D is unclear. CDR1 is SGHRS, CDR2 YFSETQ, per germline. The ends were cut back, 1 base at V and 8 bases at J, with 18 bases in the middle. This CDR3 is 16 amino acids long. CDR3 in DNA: TGCGCCAGCAGCTTGCCTCCGCTGGTGAATAGGGAAAAACTGTTTTTT. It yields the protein CASSLPPLVNREKLFF.

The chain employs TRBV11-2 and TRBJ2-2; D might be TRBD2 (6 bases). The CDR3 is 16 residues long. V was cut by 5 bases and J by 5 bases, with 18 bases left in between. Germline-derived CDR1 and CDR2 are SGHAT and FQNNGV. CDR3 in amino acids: CASSLPGSGVTGELFF. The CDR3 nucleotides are TGTGCCAGCAGCCTCCCGGGTAGCGGAGTTACCGGGGAGCTGTTTTTT. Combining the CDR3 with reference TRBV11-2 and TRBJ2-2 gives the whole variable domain EAGVAQSPRYKIIEKRQSVAFWCNPISGHATLYWYQQILGQGPKLLIQFQNNGVVDDSQLPKDRFSAERLKGVDSTLKIQPAKLEDSAVYLCASSLPGSGVTGELFFGEGSRLTVL.

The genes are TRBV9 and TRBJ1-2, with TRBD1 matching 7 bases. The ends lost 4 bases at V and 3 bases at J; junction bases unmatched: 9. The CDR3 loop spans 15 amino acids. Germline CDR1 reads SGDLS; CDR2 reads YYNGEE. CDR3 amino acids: CASSKTGTADYGYTF. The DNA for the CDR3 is TGTGCCAGCAGCAAAACCGGGACAGCGGACTATGGCTACACCTTC.

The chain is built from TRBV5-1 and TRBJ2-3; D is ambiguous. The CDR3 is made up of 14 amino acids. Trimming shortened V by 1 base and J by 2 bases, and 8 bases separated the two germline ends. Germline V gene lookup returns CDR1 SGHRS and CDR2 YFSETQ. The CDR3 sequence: CASSLLQDTDTQYF. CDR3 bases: TGCGCCAGCAGCTTGTTACAAGACACAGATACGCAGTATTTT. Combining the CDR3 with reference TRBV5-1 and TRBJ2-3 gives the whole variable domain KAGVTQTPRYLIKTRGQQVTLSCSPISGHRSVSWYQQTPGQGLQFLFEYFSETQRNKGNFPGRFSGRQFSNSRSEMNVSTLELGDSALYLCASSLLQDTDTQYFGPGTRLTVL.

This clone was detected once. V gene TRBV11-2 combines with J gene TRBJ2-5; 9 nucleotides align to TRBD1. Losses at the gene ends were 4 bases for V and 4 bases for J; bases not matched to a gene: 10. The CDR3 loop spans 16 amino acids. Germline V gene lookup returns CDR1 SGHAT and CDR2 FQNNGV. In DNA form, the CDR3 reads TGTGCCAGCAGCTCCACGGACAGGGGTCGAAGAGAGACCCAGTACTTC. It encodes CASSSTDRGRRETQYF. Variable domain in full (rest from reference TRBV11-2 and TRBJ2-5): EAGVAQSPRYKIIEKRQSVAFWCNPISGHATLYWYQQILGQGPKLLIQFQNNGVVDDSQLPKDRFSAERLKGVDSTLKIQPAKLEDSAVYLCASSSTDRGRRETQYFGPGTRLLVL.